The 17 T cell receptor beta chains given below trace back to one sample, sequenced in a study of T cells in tuberculosis. Clones were sequenced by immunoSEQ multiplex PCR, and TCRdb holds only the in-frame ones, with some missing. The table includes 30,000 to 45,000 clones, over 90% detected once. Sample: PBMCs. The receptors originated from a donor aged 10 to 29 with latent tuberculosis or without tuberculosis infection.

This clone was counted once. This sequence joins TRBV27 and TRBJ1-2; 12 bases map to TRBD1. This CDR3 has 15 residues. CDR1 and CDR2 (germline): MNHEY, SMNVEV (reference sequence). Trimming removed 5 bases from V and 8 bases from J; junction bases left unmatched: 9. Here the CDR3 DNA reads TGTGCCAGCAGTAACTTAGGGACAGGGGGCCAAGGCTACACCTTC. Its translation: CASSNLGTGGQGYTF.

V is TRBV6-5 and J is TRBJ1-2, with 7 positions matching TRBD1. Germline lookup yields CDR1 MNHEY and CDR2 SVGAGI. V dropped 6 bases and J dropped 3; count of bases not matched to a gene: 4. This CDR3 has 13 residues. CDR3 region: CASSQGVDYGYTF. The CDR3 DNA reads as TGTGCCAGCAGCCAGGGGGTGGACTATGGCTACACCTTC.

This sequence joins TRBV4-3 and TRBJ2-1, with 8 bases identical to TRBD2. CDR3 size: 16 residues. CDR1 LGHNA and CDR2 YSLEER come from the germline V gene. V shed 0 bases, J shed 5 bases, and the junction held 6 bases outside the gene matches. This CDR3 is CASSQDRGGLNNEQFF. In nucleotides, the CDR3 is TGCGCCAGCAGCCAAGATCGGGGGGGCCTAAACAATGAGCAGTTCTTC.

The CDR3 coding sequence is TGTGCCTGGAGTTACGGACAGGCCAACACTGAAGCTTTCTTT. It encodes CAWSYGQANTEAFF. The rearrangement joins TRBV30 to TRBJ1-1; 7 positions agree with TRBD1. V lost 2 bases, J lost 2 bases, and 5 bases stayed unmatched. CDR1 GTSNPN and CDR2 SVGIG come from the germline V gene (reference sequence). The CDR3 sequence is 14 residues long.

The chain is built from TRBV7-6 and TRBJ2-1; D is uncertain. Trimming stripped 4 bases from V and 9 bases from J, with 7 bases between. The CDR3 consists of 11 residues. Germline V gene lookup returns CDR1 SGHVS and CDR2 FNYEAQ. The CDR3 protein is CASSYSLEQFF. The CDR3 DNA reads TGTGCCAGCAGCTATTCTCTTGAGCAGTTCTTC.

This chain links TRBV11-3 with TRBJ2-3, with D maybe TRBD1 (5 bases). There are 15 residues in the CDR3. Germline CDR1 SGHNT, CDR2 YENEEA. V shed 4 bases and J shed 2 bases, with 13 bases lying between them. The DNA for the CDR3 is TGTGCCAGCAGCTCAGGGATAGCTGACACAGATACGCAGTATTTT. Its protein product is CASSSGIADTDTQYF.

The V call is TRBV11-1, the J call TRBJ1-1; weak D call: TRBD1 (5 bases). V lost 2 bases, J lost 3 bases, and 22 bases lay in between. The CDR3 length is 18 residues. In germline, CDR1 is SGHAT, CDR2 FQDESV (reference sequence). Written as DNA, the CDR3 is TGTGCCAGCAGCTTATCACCAGGGAGGTTGGTGGGGGACACTGAAGCTTTCTTT. It specifies CASSLSPGRLVGDTEAFF.

The chain has TRBV2 and TRBJ2-1; the D gene is possibly TRBD2 (6 bases). CDR1 is SNHLY, CDR2 FYNNEI, per germline. Trimming removed 8 bases at V and 3 bases at J, with 11 bases between. This CDR3 comprises 13 residues. The CDR3 loop is CASFRGGYNEQFF. The CDR3 bases are TGTGCCAGCTTTAGGGGAGGCTACAATGAGCAGTTCTTC.

As concerns this clone: Distinct nucleotide sequences in the sample also encode this CDR3. CDR3 coding DNA: TGCGCCAGCAGCTTAGCATTAGATACCGGGGAGCTGTTTTTT. Translating it yields CASSLALDTGELFF. V gene TRBV5-1 combines with J gene TRBJ2-2; D gene unclear. The CDR3 runs 14 residues. The germline V and J ends were trimmed by 2 bases and 5 bases, with 10 bases remaining between them. Germline V gene sequence: CDR1 SGHRS, CDR2 YFSETQ. The full variable domain, completed using reference TRBV5-1 and TRBJ2-2, is KAGVTQTPRYLIKTRGQQVTLSCSPISGHRSVSWYQQTPGQGLQFLFEYFSETQRNKGNFPGRFSGRQFSNSRSEMNVSTLELGDSALYLCASSLALDTGELFFGEGSRLTVL.

J is TRBJ1-6 and V is TRBV30, with D perhaps TRBD1 (6 bases). CDR3 size: 16 residues. CDR1 and CDR2 from the germline V gene are GTSNPN and SVGIG (reference sequence). Between the trimmed V and J ends, which lost 0 bases and 1 base, there was a span of 10 bases. The CDR3 reads CAWSVVGASYNSPLHF. CDR3 sequence (DNA): TGTGCCTGGAGTGTAGTGGGGGCGTCCTATAATTCACCCCTCCACTTT.

In its sample, this clone was seen a few times. The chain is built from TRBV23-1 and TRBJ1-5, with D perhaps TRBD1 (5 bases). TRBV23-1 has ORF status, its function being uncertain. V lost 0 bases to trimming and J lost 2 bases, with 14 bases between them. The CDR3 consists of 17 residues. For the CDR3, the DNA is TGCGCCAGCAGTCAATCCAGGGTCTCCTTGGGCAATCAGCCCCAGCATTTT. Its translation: CASSQSRVSLGNQPQHF.

The chain has TRBV7-2 and TRBJ2-7; 9 nucleotides align to TRBD2. Per the germline V gene, CDR1 is SGHTA and CDR2 is FQGNSA. This CDR3 contains 15 residues. V lost 5 bases, J lost 3 bases, and 8 bases stayed unmatched. The CDR3 loop is CASSTGGGGGYEQYF. CDR3 nucleotides: TGTGCCAGCAGCACCGGCGGGGGGGGCGGCTACGAGCAGTACTTC.

The chain links TRBV11-2 to TRBJ1-1; 8 nucleotides match TRBD1. The CDR3 runs 12 residues. J gave up 8 bases and V 5 bases, and 4 bases lay outside the gene matches. Germline assignment: CDR1 SGHAT and CDR2 FQNNGV. The CDR3 DNA reads TGTGCCAGCAGCGTTGGGACAGGCGAAGCTTTCTTT. Translated: CASSVGTGEAFF.

The chain joins TRBV2 to TRBJ1-2; D gene ambiguous. CDR1 and CDR2 from the germline V gene are SNHLY and FYNNEI. CDR3 length: 14 amino acids. Trimming cost V 4 bases and J 4 bases, with 13 bases left between them. The DNA for the CDR3 is TGTGCCAGCAGTGGAGAGGGTTCGGTCTATGGCTACACCTTC. It is translated as CASSGEGSVYGYTF.

The chain employs TRBV18 and TRBJ2-7, with 8 bases fitting TRBD2. The CDR3 extends over 15 amino acids. V gave up 1 base and J gave up 10 bases; unmatched junction bases: 12. Germline CDR1 reads KGHSH; CDR2 reads LQKENI. In nucleotides, the CDR3 is TGTGCCAGCTCACCACAGGGAACCGAGAGCGGGGGTCAGTACTTC. It codes for CASSPQGTESGGQYF.

The V call is TRBV10-2, the J call TRBJ1-1; D is undetermined. This CDR3 region has 14 residues. The V end lost 11 bases, the J end lost 3 bases, and 19 bases lay between the germline ends. The V gene's germline CDR1 is WSHSY and CDR2 SAAADI. This CDR3 is CASELRVNYTEAFF. CDR3 coding DNA: TGCGCCTCTGAACTCCGGGTTAATTACACTGAAGCTTTCTTT.

The chain is built from TRBV7-2 and TRBJ1-3; no firm D call. The CDR3 contains 15 residues. CDR1 and CDR2 from the germline V gene are SGHTA and FQGNSA. V was pared by 1 base and J by 1 base, with 8 bases between. In DNA, the CDR3 is TGTGCCAGCAGCTTAGAACCGGGGTCTGGAAACACCATATATTTT. Residues: CASSLEPGSGNTIYF.